Following are 16 T cell receptor beta chains from one sample sequenced in a study of response to subunit inactivated influenza vaccine. TCRdb used MiXCR to reprocess the RT-PCR reads, holding one entry per CDR3 protein. The sample lists 550,000 to 650,000 distinct CDR3 sequences; about an eighth were seen once. The starting material was PBMCs from blood, obtained on the day of vaccination. The source is a man aged 50-59 years who received an inactivated influenza vaccine.

In its sample, this clonotype was seen a few times. The V gene is TRBV19, the J gene TRBJ2-2; D is uncertain. Germline CDR1 is LNHDA and CDR2 is SQIVND (reference sequence). CDR3 length: 18 residues. V was shortened by 7 bases and J by 2 bases, with 23 bases between the two germline ends. The CDR3 loop is CASTTPNPGKLNTGELFF. CDR3 DNA: TGTGCCAGTACTACACCAAACCCCGGAAAACTCAACACCGGGGAGCTGTTTTTT.

This clonotype has just a few counts. V and J are TRBV10-2 and TRBJ2-4, with a possible D match to TRBD2 (5 bases). V was shortened by 3 bases and J by 1 base, with 13 bases between the two germline ends. Germline lookup yields CDR1 WSHSY and CDR2 SAAADI. CDR3 size: 16 residues. CDR3 coding DNA: TGCGCCAGCAGTGAAACTAGTCTTTCGGCCAAAAACATTCAGTACTTC. Residues: CASSETSLSAKNIQYF.

V and J are TRBV12-3 or TRBV12-4 and TRBJ2-7; D is possibly TRBD2 (6 bases). The CDR3 runs to 15 residues. Trimming shortened V by 4 bases and J by 4 bases, and 17 bases separated the two germline ends. CDR3 bases: TGTGCCAGCAGTTCGGCCTTAGGTAGCGGTTACGAGCAGTACTTC. It yields the protein CASSSALGSGYEQYF.

This clonotype was observed many times. V usage is TRBV29-1 and J usage is TRBJ2-5; unclear D gene. Germline V gene lookup returns CDR1 SQVTM and CDR2 ANQGSEA. Trimming removed 3 bases at V and 4 bases at J, with 9 bases between. The CDR3 covers 12 residues. CDR3 in DNA: TGCAGCGTTGATGGCCTGAGAGAGACCCAGTACTTC. Amino acid sequence: CSVDGLRETQYF.

This clonotype was seen only a few times. Here the CDR3 reads CASSDTSSYNEQFF. CDR3 sequence (DNA): TGTGCCAGTAGTGACACCTCCTCCTACAATGAGCAGTTCTTC. The gene calls are TRBV19 and TRBJ2-1; D is undetermined. The CDR3 spans 14 residues. CDR1 is LNHDA, CDR2 SQIVND, per germline (reference sequence). V lost 5 bases, J lost 0 bases, and 8 bases lay in between.

This chain uses TRBV2 with TRBJ2-1; D remains ambiguous. CDR3 length: 13 residues. Trimming took 9 bases from V and 5 from J, leaving 14 bases between them. Germline loops: CDR1 SNHLY, CDR2 FYNNEI. The CDR3: CARRKLGNNEQFF. The CDR3 nucleotides read TGTGCCAGGCGCAAGCTTGGGAACAATGAGCAGTTCTTC.

This clonotype has more than one count but fewer than ten. This chain joins TRBV7-7 and TRBJ2-3; unclear D gene. V was trimmed by 11 bases and J by 6 bases, leaving 3 bases between them. The germline V gene has CDR1 SSHAT and CDR2 FNYEAQ (reference sequence). The CDR3 extends over 8 amino acids. This CDR3 reads CAVDTQYF. In DNA form, the CDR3 reads TGTGCCGTGGATACGCAGTATTTT.

The chain employs TRBV6-2 or TRBV6-3 and TRBJ2-7; 11 bases align to TRBD2. There are 16 residues in the CDR3. Germline lookup yields CDR1 MNHEY and CDR2 SVGEGT. V gave up 0 bases and J gave up 7 bases; unmatched junction bases: 8. CDR3 sequence: CASSYSELAGEYEQYF. The CDR3 DNA reads TGTGCCAGCAGTTACTCCGAACTAGCGGGAGAATATGAGCAGTACTTC.

This chain links TRBV3-1 with TRBJ2-2; no definite D call. Germline V gives CDR1 LGHDT, CDR2 YNNKEL (reference sequence). With 5 bases removed from V and 1 base from J, the gap between germline ends came to 5 bases. The CDR3 covers 13 residues. The CDR3 is CASSDWNTGELFF. CDR3 nucleotide sequence: TGTGCCAGCAGCGACTGGAACACCGGGGAGCTGTTTTTT.

The chain carries TRBV5-6 and TRBJ2-3, with 9 bases that match TRBD2. The CDR3 has 16 residues. CDR1 and CDR2 from the germline V gene are SGHDT and YYEEEE. Trimming removed 0 bases from V and 4 bases from J; junction bases left unmatched: 6. The CDR3 DNA reads as TGTGCCAGCAGCTTGGAGCTAGCGGGGCTATCAGATACGCAGTATTTT. Translation gives CASSLELAGLSDTQYF. Variable domain in full (rest from reference TRBV5-6 and TRBJ2-3): DAGVTQSPTHLIKTRGQQVTLRCSPKSGHDTVSWYQQALGQGPQFIFQYYEEEERQRGNFPDRFSGHQFPNYSSELNVNALLLGDSALYLCASSLELAGLSDTQYFGPGTRLTVL.

The CDR3 DNA is TGTGCCAGCAGCCCGTACAGGGGGGAGACCCAGTACTTC. The encoded protein is CASSPYRGETQYF. This rearrangement joins TRBV7-8 to TRBJ2-5; 8 bases are a match to TRBD1. CDR1 is SGHVS, CDR2 FQNEAQ, per germline. The V and J ends lost 5 bases and 5 bases, in that order; junction bases with no gene match: 4. The CDR3 covers 13 residues.

This clonotype was detected many times. The V and J genes are TRBV6-1 and TRBJ2-5; weak D call: TRBD1 (6 bases). From germline, CDR1 is MNHNS and CDR2 SASEGT. V was clipped by 8 bases and J by 5 bases, with 18 bases between them. The CDR3 runs to 14 residues. DNA for the CDR3: TGTGCCAGCCGCCAGGGGATGGGTGGGGAGACCCAGTACTTC. Its translation: CASRQGMGGETQYF.

The rearrangement links TRBV7-6 to TRBJ2-1; 9 bases align to TRBD2. Trimming cost V 5 bases and J 4 bases; bases outside gene matches: 9. The V gene's germline CDR1 is SGHVS and CDR2 FNYEAQ. This CDR3 has 16 residues. Here the CDR3 reads CASSTHRTSVYNEQFF. CDR3 DNA: TGTGCCAGCAGCACCCACCGGACTAGCGTGTACAATGAGCAGTTCTTC.

J is TRBJ2-7 and V is TRBV20-1, with TRBD2 identical over 12 bases. The CDR3 spans 14 residues. V lost 6 bases to trimming and J lost 2 bases; unmatched junction nucleotides: 5. Germline V gene sequence: CDR1 DFQATT, CDR2 SNEGSKA (reference sequence). CDR3 sequence (DNA): TGCAGTGCAAAAAGACTAGCGGGAGCCTACGAGCAGTACTTC. It translates to CSAKRLAGAYEQYF.

This clonotype was observed many times. The chain carries TRBV12-3 or TRBV12-4 and TRBJ2-1, with 12 bases matching TRBD2. The V gene end was trimmed by 4 bases and the J gene end by 6 bases; junction bases not matched to a gene: 7. This CDR3 is 16 amino acids long. CDR3 bases: TGTGCCAGCAGTTCTGAACTAGCGGGAGGTCCCAATGAGCAGTTCTTC. Protein product: CASSSELAGGPNEQFF.

This clonotype occurred many times. The rearrangement joins TRBV25-1 to TRBJ2-7; D gene uncertain. Germline values: CDR1 MGHDK, CDR2 SYGVNS. This CDR3 is 14 amino acids long. Trimming took 6 bases from V and 6 from J, leaving 18 bases between them. The CDR3 nucleotides are TGTGCCAGCAGCGAAGTGAGTACGCGGAGCGAGCAGTACTTC. Translation: CASSEVSTRSEQYF.